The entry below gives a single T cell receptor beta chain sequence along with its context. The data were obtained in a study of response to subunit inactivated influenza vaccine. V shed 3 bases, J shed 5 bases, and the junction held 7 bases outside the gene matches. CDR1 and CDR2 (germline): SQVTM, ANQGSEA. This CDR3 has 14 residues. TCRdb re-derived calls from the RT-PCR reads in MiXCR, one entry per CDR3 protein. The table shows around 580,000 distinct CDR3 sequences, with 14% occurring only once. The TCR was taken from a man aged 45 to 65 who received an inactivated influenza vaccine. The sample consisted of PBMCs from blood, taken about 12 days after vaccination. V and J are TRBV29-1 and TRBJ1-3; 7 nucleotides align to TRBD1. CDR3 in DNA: TGCAGCGTTGAGGCCGGGACAGCTCGAAACACCATATATTTT. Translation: CSVEAGTARNTIYF.